The rows below give T cell receptor beta chains drawn from one sample of a study of vaccination effects on CD4 cells after COVID-19. Their specific antigens are unknown. Profiling relied on immunoSEQ multiplex PCR, and the TCRdb table lists in-frame clones only, not all of them. Among roughly 71,000 clones listed, 70% to 90% were seen once. The starting material was CD4+ T cells from PBMCs cultured with HCoV-229E spike peptides, obtained after COVID-19 vaccination. The receptor source for this set is a human donor who received a COVID-19 vaccine. Each CDR3 is given with its conserved first and last residue. The D gene is left open where the match is weak. Not all rows give a size; the values are once, few, many and, for expanded clones, a class.

J gene: TRBJ2-5; D gene: TRBD1; V gene: TRBV27; clone size: .; CDR3 DNA: TGTGCCAGCACCTCCATGGGGCAGGGGGCACCACAAGAGACCCAGTACTTC; CDR3 protein: CASTSMGQGAPQETQYF
J gene: TRBJ1-5; D gene: TRBD1; V gene: TRBV30; clone size: .; CDR3 DNA: TGTGCCTGGAGCCACAAAGGAGGGACAGGGACCGCCAATCAGCCCCAGCATTTT; CDR3 protein: CAWSHKGGTGTANQPQHF
J gene: TRBJ1-2; D gene: .; V gene: TRBV6-5; clone size: .; CDR3 DNA: TGTGCCAGCAGTTACTCGGTTGGGGGGTATGGCTACACCTTC; CDR3 protein: CASSYSVGGYGYTF
J gene: TRBJ1-1; D gene: TRBD1; V gene: TRBV30; clone size: .; CDR3 DNA: TGTGCCTGGAGTGCGTCCCGGGACAGGGCCACTGAAGCTTTCTTT; CDR3 protein: CAWSASRDRATEAFF
J gene: TRBJ1-6; D gene: TRBD1; V gene: TRBV6-5; clone size: .; CDR3 DNA: TGTGCCAGCAGTTCCCGGACAGGGGCAAACTCACCCCTCCACTTT; CDR3 protein: CASSSRTGANSPLHF
J gene: TRBJ1-4; D gene: TRBD1; V gene: TRBV4-1; clone size: few; CDR3 DNA: TGCGCCAGCAGCCAAGCGCCGACAGGGAGCTTGGGTGAAAAACTGTTTTTT; CDR3 protein: CASSQAPTGSLGEKLFF
J gene: TRBJ1-3; D gene: .; V gene: TRBV12-3/TRBV12-4; clone size: .; CDR3 DNA: TGTGCCAGCAGTCTCATTACCGGAAACACCATATATTTT; CDR3 protein: CASSLITGNTIYF
J gene: TRBJ1-3; D gene: .; V gene: TRBV28; clone size: .; CDR3 DNA: TGTGCCAGCAACCGAGCTCGACTGCTATCTGGAAACACCATATATTTT; CDR3 protein: CASNRARLLSGNTIYF
J gene: TRBJ2-5; D gene: TRBD1; V gene: TRBV5-6; clone size: few; CDR3 DNA: TGTGCCAGCAGCCAAGCGACAGGGCTTAGAAGAGAGACCCAGTACTTC; CDR3 protein: CASSQATGLRRETQYF
J gene: TRBJ1-1; D gene: .; V gene: TRBV7-2; clone size: .; CDR3 DNA: TGTGCCAGCAGAGATCGTAACACTGAAGCTTTCTTT; CDR3 protein: CASRDRNTEAFF
J gene: TRBJ1-4; D gene: .; V gene: TRBV18; clone size: .; CDR3 DNA: TGTGCCAGCTCACCACCATCGGGGGCCGGTGAAAAACTGTTTTTT; CDR3 protein: CASSPPSGAGEKLFF
J gene: TRBJ2-3; D gene: TRBD2; V gene: TRBV4-3; clone size: .; CDR3 DNA: TGCGCCAGCAGCCGTCGTGGACTAGCGGGGGCCACAGATACGCAGTATTTT; CDR3 protein: CASSRRGLAGATDTQYF
J gene: TRBJ1-4; D gene: TRBD1; V gene: TRBV6-6; clone size: .; CDR3 DNA: TGTGCCAGCAATCACCAGGGGGGGGCGTATGAAAAACTGTTTTTT; CDR3 protein: CASNHQGGAYEKLFF
J gene: TRBJ2-2; D gene: .; V gene: TRBV2; clone size: .; CDR3 DNA: TGTGCCAGCAGCCCCAACACCGGGGAGCTGTTTTTT; CDR3 protein: CASSPNTGELFF
J gene: TRBJ2-1; D gene: .; V gene: TRBV5-4; clone size: few; CDR3 DNA: TGTGCCAGCAGCTTGGATACTGGGACCTACAATGAGCAGTTCTTC; CDR3 protein: CASSLDTGTYNEQFF
J gene: TRBJ1-4; D gene: .; V gene: TRBV18; clone size: .; CDR3 DNA: TGTGCCAGCTCGTTCGACAGAACAACTAATGAAAAACTGTTTTTT; CDR3 protein: CASSFDRTTNEKLFF
J gene: TRBJ2-3; D gene: .; V gene: TRBV15; clone size: .; CDR3 DNA: TGTGCCACCAGCAGAGATGACAGCACAGATACGCAGTATTTT; CDR3 protein: CATSRDDSTDTQYF
J gene: TRBJ1-2; D gene: .; V gene: TRBV5-4; clone size: few; CDR3 DNA: TGTGCCAGCAGGCTGGGGTCCGGGTTGGACTATGGCTACACCTTC; CDR3 protein: CASRLGSGLDYGYTF
J gene: TRBJ2-3; D gene: .; V gene: TRBV2; clone size: few; CDR3 DNA: TGTGCCAGCAGTGAGGGGACACGCACAGATACGCAGTATTTT; CDR3 protein: CASSEGTRTDTQYF
J gene: TRBJ1-2; D gene: .; V gene: TRBV5-4; clone size: .; CDR3 DNA: TGTGCCAGCAGCCGAGGGGGGTACTATGGCTACACCTTC; CDR3 protein: CASSRGGYYGYTF
J gene: TRBJ2-3; D gene: .; V gene: TRBV5-1; clone size: .; CDR3 DNA: TGCGCCAGCAGTCGAGCTCGGGGGCCTTTCGACACAGATACGCAGTATTTT; CDR3 protein: CASSRARGPFDTDTQYF
J gene: TRBJ2-3; D gene: TRBD1; V gene: TRBV15; clone size: .; CDR3 DNA: TGTGCCACCAGACGGACAGGGGCGATCACAGATACGCAGTATTTT; CDR3 protein: CATRRTGAITDTQYF
J gene: TRBJ2-4; D gene: TRBD1; V gene: TRBV12-5; clone size: .; CDR3 DNA: TGTGCTAGTGGACTTGCGGGACAGGTAGCCAAAAACATTCAGTACTTC; CDR3 protein: CASGLAGQVAKNIQYF
J gene: TRBJ1-3; D gene: .; V gene: TRBV28; clone size: .; CDR3 DNA: TGTGCCCATTCGGGGGGGGCTGGAAACACCATATATTTT; CDR3 protein: CAHSGGAGNTIYF
J gene: TRBJ1-4; D gene: .; V gene: TRBV30; clone size: .; CDR3 DNA: TGTGCCTGGAGTGTACCGGGGGCCAGAGGTGAAAAACTGTTTTTT; CDR3 protein: CAWSVPGARGEKLFF
J gene: TRBJ1-6; D gene: .; V gene: TRBV2; clone size: few; CDR3 DNA: TGTGCCAGCAGTGATCTCGGTTCACCCCTCCACTTT; CDR3 protein: CASSDLGSPLHF
J gene: TRBJ1-5; D gene: .; V gene: TRBV30; clone size: .; CDR3 DNA: TGTGCCTGGAGCCGACAGCTCAATCAGCCCCAGCATTTT; CDR3 protein: CAWSRQLNQPQHF
J gene: TRBJ1-4; D gene: TRBD1; V gene: TRBV28; clone size: .; CDR3 DNA: TGTGCCAGCAGTTTAAGAGGGGGCGTTGAAAAACTGTTTTTT; CDR3 protein: CASSLRGGVEKLFF
J gene: TRBJ2-2; D gene: TRBD1; V gene: TRBV6-4; clone size: .; CDR3 DNA: TGTGCCAGCTCCAGAGAGTCAGGGGGCGCAACCGGGGAGCTGTTTTTT; CDR3 protein: CASSRESGGATGELFF
J gene: TRBJ1-2; D gene: .; V gene: TRBV6-5; clone size: .; CDR3 DNA: TGTGCCAGCGTGGGGCGCGGGGACTATGGCTACACCTTC; CDR3 protein: CASVGRGDYGYTF
J gene: TRBJ1-2; D gene: .; V gene: TRBV2; clone size: .; CDR3 DNA: TGTGCCAGCAAGGAACGGGGAATAAACTATGGCTACACCTTC; CDR3 protein: CASKERGINYGYTF
J gene: TRBJ2-5; D gene: .; V gene: TRBV5-1; clone size: .; CDR3 DNA: TGCGCCAGCAGCCGTCAGGCCGGGCAGCAAGAGACCCAGTACTTC; CDR3 protein: CASSRQAGQQETQYF
J gene: TRBJ1-1; D gene: .; V gene: TRBV4-1; clone size: .; CDR3 DNA: TGCGCCAGCAGCCAAGGCTCGGACACTGAAGCTTTCTTT; CDR3 protein: CASSQGSDTEAFF
J gene: TRBJ1-3; D gene: .; V gene: TRBV6-2/TRBV6-3; clone size: once; CDR3 DNA: TGTGCCAGCAGTTACGGACCCTCCTCTGGAAACACCATATATTTT; CDR3 protein: CASSYGPSSGNTIYF
J gene: TRBJ1-1; D gene: .; V gene: TRBV3-1/TRBV3-2; clone size: once; CDR3 DNA: TGTGCCAGTAAAGCCGGGACCCCAAACACTGAAGCTTTCTTT; CDR3 protein: CASKAGTPNTEAFF